A selection of T cell receptor beta chains follows, all from one sample in a study of T and B cells in COVID-19 patients. One entry per CDR3 protein, called by TCRdb with MiXCR from the multiplex PCR reads. The repertoire consists of under 7,000 distinct CDR3 sequences, with 25% to 30% occurring once and the leading ten covering 12%. Sequencing was performed on blood. The source of these receptors is a human donor with active COVID-19. CDR3s include the opening cysteine and the closing phenylalanine or tryptophan. The D gene is left open where the match is weak. Clone size is stated in some rows and not others, as once, few, many or a class when expanded.

TGTGCCAGCAGCCAGTTGGGAGAGACCCAGTACTTC	CASSQLGETQYF	TRBV14	few	.	TRBJ2-5
TGCGCCAGCAGCCCAACTAGCGGGGAAGAGACCCAGTACTTC	CASSPTSGEETQYF	TRBV5-6	once	TRBD2	TRBJ2-5
TGCGCCAGCAGCCAAGTGGGCAACTCCTACAATGAGCAGTTCTTC	CASSQVGNSYNEQFF	TRBV4-1	.	.	TRBJ2-1
TGTGCCAGCAGCCGGTGGGCACAGGCCCGTTCACCCCTCCACTTT	CASSRWAQARSPLHF	TRBV6-5	medium-sized	.	TRBJ1-6
TGTGCCAGTAGTATGCCGACAGGGGGGCAGTACTTC	CASSMPTGGQYF	TRBV19	medium-sized	TRBD1	TRBJ2-7
TGTGCCAGCAGTTTAACGAGTCAGGGATGGCCCCAGCATTTT	CASSLTSQGWPQHF	TRBV27	few	.	TRBJ1-5
TGTGCCATCAGTGGAATTAGCGGGATGTCCTACAATGAGCAGTTCTTC	CAISGISGMSYNEQFF	TRBV10-3	few	TRBD2	TRBJ2-1
TGTGCCAGTAGCCCGGGTTTGGTGCGTATCTACAATGAGCAGTTCTTC	CASSPGLVRIYNEQFF	TRBV19	medium-sized	.	TRBJ2-1
TGTGCCAGTAGTAATCCGACAGGGGGCCATGGCTACACCTTC	CASSNPTGGHGYTF	TRBV19	medium-sized	TRBD1	TRBJ1-2
TGCAGTGCTAGGAGGGGGGCTAGCGGGAGGGTGACGGAGACCCAGTACTTC	CSARRGASGRVTETQYF	TRBV20-1	few	TRBD2	TRBJ2-5
TGTGCCAGTCGAAGCGGGGCGAACACCGGGGAGCTGTTTTTT	CASRSGANTGELFF	TRBV19	medium-sized	TRBD2	TRBJ2-2
TGTGCCATCAGTGAGGCAGCTAACTATGGCTACACCTTC	CAISEAANYGYTF	TRBV10-3	medium-sized	.	TRBJ1-2
TGCAGTGTCTCCAGGGGCCCAGAGACCCAGTACTTC	CSVSRGPETQYF	TRBV20-1	.	.	TRBJ2-5
TGTGCCAGCAGCTCCCCGGACAGGGTGTATGAAGTCTATGGCTACACCTTC	CASSSPDRVYEVYGYTF	TRBV7-4	.	TRBD1	TRBJ1-2
TGTGCCAGCAGCCGTATAACTAGCGGGCCGTACAATGAGCAGTTCTTC	CASSRITSGPYNEQFF	TRBV27	medium-sized	TRBD2	TRBJ2-1
TGTGCCAGCAGTGAAACTCCCGGAGAGACCCAGTACTTC	CASSETPGETQYF	TRBV27	medium-sized	.	TRBJ2-5
TGTGCCACCAGGACAGGCCTCTATGGCTACACCTTC	CATRTGLYGYTF	TRBV19	medium-sized	TRBD1	TRBJ1-2
TGTGCCTGGAAGGGGGCCGGGATAAGGGGTACGCAGTATTTT	CAWKGAGIRGTQYF	TRBV30	.	TRBD1	TRBJ2-3
TGTGCCACCAGCACAGGGAATAGCGGGATTGAGACCCAGTACTTC	CATSTGNSGIETQYF	TRBV15	medium-sized	TRBD2	TRBJ2-5
TGTGCCAGCAGCTTGAGTTTAAGGGGTGAAAAACTGTTTTTT	CASSLSLRGEKLFF	TRBV5-4	many	.	TRBJ1-4
TGTGCCAGCAGCGACCCCTATTCACCCCTCCACTTT	CASSDPYSPLHF	TRBV6-2/TRBV6-3	.	.	TRBJ1-6
TGTGCCAGCAGCTCTTCGGTAGGGAGATCTGGAAACACCATATATTTT	CASSSSVGRSGNTIYF	TRBV11-2	few	.	TRBJ1-3
TGTGCCAGCAGCTTTGGAGGGAGAGGCAAAAACATTCAGTACTTC	CASSFGGRGKNIQYF	TRBV11-1	.	.	TRBJ2-4
TGCAGCGTTGCAGGGTTCACTGGAAACACCATATATTTT	CSVAGFTGNTIYF	TRBV29-1	medium-sized	.	TRBJ1-3
TGCAGCGCTAGCCCGGGACAGGGGGGACAAGTCGGGGAGCTGTTTTTT	CSASPGQGGQVGELFF	TRBV29-1	few	TRBD1	TRBJ2-2
TGTGCCAGCAGCTTAGACGGGGCGGGGATAGGGTCACCCCTCCACTTT	CASSLDGAGIGSPLHF	TRBV7-2	few	.	TRBJ1-6
TGTGCCTGGAGTGGACAGGGAACCAAGACGGGCTATGGCTACACCTTC	CAWSGQGTKTGYGYTF	TRBV30	medium-sized	TRBD1	TRBJ1-2
TGTGCCAGCTCACCACCGGAGGGGACTAGCCCATACAATGAGCAGTTCTTC	CASSPPEGTSPYNEQFF	TRBV18	medium-sized	TRBD2	TRBJ2-1
TGCGCCAGCAGCCAGACCTACATGGTCGGGGAGCTGTTTTTT	CASSQTYMVGELFF	TRBV4-3	.	.	TRBJ2-2
TGTGCCAGCAGCTTAACCGGGGGGACAGAGAACACCGGGGAGCTGTTTTTT	CASSLTGGTENTGELFF	TRBV7-3	.	.	TRBJ2-2
TGTGCCAGCAGCCGACAGGGTCATGGCTACACCTTC	CASSRQGHGYTF	TRBV5-6	medium-sized	TRBD1	TRBJ1-2
TGTGCCAGCAGTCCCGCTAGGACCGGACAGACCCAGTACTTC	CASSPARTGQTQYF	TRBV28	.	.	TRBJ2-5
TGCAGTGCTAGAATCACAGGTCAATGGAATCAGCCCCAGCATTTT	CSARITGQWNQPQHF	TRBV20-1	.	.	TRBJ1-5
TGTGCCAGCAGGTCCGGGGCGGACAATCAGCCCCAGCATTTT	CASRSGADNQPQHF	TRBV6-6	medium-sized	.	TRBJ1-5
TGTGCCAGCAGCGGAGGGAACTATGGCTACACCTTC	CASSGGNYGYTF	TRBV5-4	medium-sized	.	TRBJ1-2
TGCGCCAGCAGCTGGCGGACTAGTACAGATACGCAGTATTTT	CASSWRTSTDTQYF	TRBV5-1	.	TRBD2	TRBJ2-3
TGTGCCAGCAGCTGGGCGGGACTAGCGGGAGTCAATGAGCAGTTCTTC	CASSWAGLAGVNEQFF	TRBV5-6	.	TRBD2	TRBJ2-1
TGCGCCAGCAGCCAAGCGTGGGGGGGAAGCTCCTACAATGAGCAGTTCTTC	CASSQAWGGSSYNEQFF	TRBV4-3	.	TRBD2	TRBJ2-1
TGTGCCAGCAGTAGGGCGGGCGGGAATCAAGAGACCCAGTACTTC	CASSRAGGNQETQYF	TRBV12-3/TRBV12-4	medium-sized	.	TRBJ2-5
TGTGCCAGCAGCTTAAGAGAGAACACTGAAGCTTTCTTT	CASSLRENTEAFF	TRBV7-9	.	.	TRBJ1-1
TGCAGTGTGGCGCTAGCGCCCCTCAATGAGCAGTTCTTC	CSVALAPLNEQFF	TRBV20-1	few	.	TRBJ2-1
TGTGCCAGCAGTGTCCGAGTTTCAGATACGCAGTATTTT	CASSVRVSDTQYF	TRBV6-4	many	.	TRBJ2-3
TGTGCCAGCAGCAGACTAGCGGGAGGGAGTGATGAGCAGTTCTTC	CASSRLAGGSDEQFF	TRBV6-1	.	TRBD2	TRBJ2-1
TGTGCCAGCAGCCTCGAATTTGCTGAAGCTTTCTTT	CASSLEFAEAFF	TRBV7-9	.	.	TRBJ1-1
TGTGCCACCCGGACCGGTCGGTTGGCCACTGAAGCTTTCTTT	CATRTGRLATEAFF	TRBV19	medium-sized	.	TRBJ1-1
TGCGCCGGATCAACAGGGACTGGGACGGGAGTGGAGAATGAGCAGTTCTTC	CAGSTGTGTGVENEQFF	TRBV5-1	few	.	TRBJ2-1
TGTGCCAGTAGTTGGGGCGGGAGGTGGAAGGAGACCCAGTACTTC	CASSWGGRWKETQYF	TRBV19	.	TRBD2	TRBJ2-5
TGTGCCAGTAGTATAGACGCGGCGGGGGGGATAGGAGAGACCCAGTACTTC	CASSIDAAGGIGETQYF	TRBV19	medium-sized	TRBD2	TRBJ2-5
TGCGCCAGCAGCCAAGTGGGGGGGTCAGAGCGAGAGCATGAAAAACTGTTTTTT	CASSQVGGSEREHEKLFF	TRBV4-3	.	.	TRBJ1-4
TGCAGCGTTCCGGGCCCTTGGGGGCAAGAGACCCAGTACTTC	CSVPGPWGQETQYF	TRBV29-1	medium-sized	.	TRBJ2-5
TGTGCCAGCAGCTTGAAGAGGAACGCGAACACCGGGGAGCTGTTTTTT	CASSLKRNANTGELFF	TRBV5-4	medium-sized	.	TRBJ2-2
TGTGCCAGCAGTTACGCGGGGGGGGCGCGAGTCACTGAAGCTTTCTTT	CASSYAGGARVTEAFF	TRBV6-5	many	.	TRBJ1-1